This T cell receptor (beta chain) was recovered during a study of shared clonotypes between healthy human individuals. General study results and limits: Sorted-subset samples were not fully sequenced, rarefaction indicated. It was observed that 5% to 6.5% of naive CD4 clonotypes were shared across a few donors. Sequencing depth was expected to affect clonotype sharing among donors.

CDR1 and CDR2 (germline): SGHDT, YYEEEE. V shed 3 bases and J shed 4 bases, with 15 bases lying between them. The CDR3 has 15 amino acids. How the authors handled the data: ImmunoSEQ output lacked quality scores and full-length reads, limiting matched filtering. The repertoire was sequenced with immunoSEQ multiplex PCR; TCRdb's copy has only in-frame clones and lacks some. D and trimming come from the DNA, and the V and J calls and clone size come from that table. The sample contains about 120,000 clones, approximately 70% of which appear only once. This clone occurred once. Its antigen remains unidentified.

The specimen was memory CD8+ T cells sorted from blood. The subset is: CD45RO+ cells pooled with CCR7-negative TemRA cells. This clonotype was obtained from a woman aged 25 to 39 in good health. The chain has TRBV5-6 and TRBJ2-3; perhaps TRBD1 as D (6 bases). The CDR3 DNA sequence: TGTGCCAGCAGCTGGGACACCCAGGGCGCAGATACGCAGTATTTT. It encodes CASSWDTQGADTQYF.